Below, one T cell receptor beta chain is given with its context. Its matching antigen is unknown. This sample was included in a study of T cell responses to AZD1222 COVID-19 vaccine. The study's findings and limits: Increased Spike-specific TCR breadth and depth were observed after two AZD1222 doses.

Clones were sequenced by immunoSEQ multiplex PCR, and TCRdb holds only the in-frame ones, with some missing. The table records approximately 130,000 clones, roughly nine tenths of them present only once. The CDR3 totals 14 residues. V was clipped by 0 bases and J by 9 bases, with 15 bases between them. Germline CDR1 reads SGHRS; CDR2 reads YFSETQ. Sequenced material: peripheral blood, taken on day 0 of AZD1222 vaccination. The chain links TRBV5-1 to TRBJ2-5, with a weak D call TRBD2 (5 bases). The receptor was isolated from an adult in good health. CDR3: CASSLAGPNGAQYF. The CDR3, as DNA: TGCGCCAGCAGCTTGGCCGGCCCAAACGGGGCCCAGTACTTC.